Presented here are 30 T cell receptor beta chains from one specimen sequenced in a study of beta chain features in type 1 diabetes. Every bit of the isolated RNA underwent reverse transcription, so sequencing read expressed TCRB transcripts. The method was immunoSEQ multiplex PCR; TCRdb's version includes in-frame clones alone and lacks a portion of them. The table records about 900,000 clones, under 20% of them present only once. Sequenced: naive CD4+ T cells from blood. These receptors all come from a woman under 30 in good health.

This clone has a handful of counts. The genes are TRBV21-1 and TRBJ2-1; the table's D call TRBD2 went unverified against the DNA. TRBV21-1 is designated a pseudogene. The CDR3 runs 17 residues. CDR3 coding DNA: TGTGCCAGCAGCAAACCCCCTAGCGGGAGGACTTACAATGAGCAGTTCTTC. Translating gives CASSKPPSGRTYNEQFF.

This clone was counted between two and nine times. V and J are TRBV28 and TRBJ2-3; 9 bases fit TRBD2. This CDR3 is built from 16 residues. J lost 3 bases, V lost 4 bases, and 8 bases had no gene match. The germline V gene encodes CDR1 MDHEN and CDR2 SYDVKM. The CDR3 nucleotides read TGTGCCAGCAGTTCAAACAGCCTAGCGGGAACAGATACGCAGTATTTT. This codes for CASSSNSLAGTDTQYF.

This clone has a handful of counts. The gene calls are TRBV21-1 and TRBJ2-7; the table's D call, TRBD2, was not checked against the DNA. TRBV21-1 is flagged as a pseudogene. This CDR3 is 14 amino acids long. CDR3 nucleotide sequence: TGTGCCAGCTCCACCCCGCGGGAGTCCTACGAGCAGTACTTC. Its translation is CASSTPRESYEQYF.

This clone was seen more than once but under ten times. This sequence may be a read error, since a much larger clone differs from it by one base. The sample carries other DNA sequences with the same CDR3. The rearrangement joins TRBV7-3 to TRBJ1-1; TRBD1 might be the D (5 bases). From germline, CDR1 is SGHTA and CDR2 FQGTGA. Trimming pared 3 bases from V and 1 base from J, leaving 6 bases between. The CDR3 has 13 residues. CDR3 in DNA: TGTGCCAGCAGCTTCCAGGGGAACACTGAAGCTTTCTTT. Its protein product is CASSFQGNTEAFF. The whole variable domain, filled in from reference TRBV7-3 and TRBJ1-1, reads GAGVSQTPSNKVTEKGKYVELRCDPISGHTALYWYRQSLGQGPEFLIYFQGTGAADDSGLPNDRFFAVRPEGSVSTLKIQRTERGDSAVYLCASSFQGNTEAFFGQGTRLTVV.

This clone was recorded a few times. The chain joins TRBV2 to TRBJ1-1; D perhaps matches TRBD1 (5 bases). The V end lost 9 bases, the J end lost 6 bases, and 14 bases lay between the germline ends. The germline V gene encodes CDR1 SNHLY and CDR2 FYNNEI. The CDR3 consists of 12 residues. CDR3 sequence (DNA): TGTGCCAGTACCCGACCGGGACCTGAAGCTTTCTTT. Translating gives CASTRPGPEAFF.

This clone has a handful of counts. This sequence joins TRBV7-9 and TRBJ2-1; the D is unclear. Germline V gene data show CDR1 as SEHNR and CDR2 as FQNEAQ (reference sequence). CDR3 size: 13 residues. Trimming removed 7 bases at V and 8 bases at J, with 15 bases between. The CDR3 DNA reads TGTGCCAGCACCCCCAAAGGGTTCCATGAGCAGTTCTTC. Amino acids: CASTPKGFHEQFF. Complete variable domain (other parts from reference TRBV7-9 and TRBJ2-1): DTGVSQNPRHKITKRGQNVTFRCDPISEHNRLYWYRQTLGQGPEFLTYFQNEAQLEKSRLLSDRFSAERPKGSFSTLEIQRTEQGDSAMYLCASTPKGFHEQFFGPGTRLTVL.

This clone was recorded many times. The gene calls are TRBV19 and TRBJ1-1, with TRBD1 matching 7 bases. V was clipped by 10 bases and J by 5 bases; unmatched bases: 4. The germline V gene encodes CDR1 LNHDA and CDR2 SQIVND (reference sequence). The CDR3 is 11 amino acids. CDR3 residues: CATKTGTEAFF. The CDR3 nucleotides are TGTGCCACTAAGACAGGGACTGAAGCTTTCTTT.

The V gene is TRBV11-2, the J gene TRBJ2-7; TRBD1 matches at 10 bases. This CDR3 has 20 amino acids. V lost 0 bases, J lost 4 bases, and 18 bases stayed unmatched. Germline V CDR1 and CDR2: SGHAT, FQNNGV. The CDR3 coding sequence is TGTGCCAGCAGCTTAGAGGGGGGCGGGACAGGGGCCAACCTCATTTACGAGCAGTACTTC. Its translation: CASSLEGGGTGANLIYEQYF.

J is TRBJ1-2 and V is TRBV2; D remains ambiguous. The CDR3 runs to 13 residues. The germline V gene encodes CDR1 SNHLY and CDR2 FYNNEI. V gave up 6 bases and J gave up 4 bases, with 12 bases separating them. The CDR3 loop is CASSESHSYGYTF. Here the CDR3 DNA reads TGTGCCAGCAGCGAAAGTCACAGCTATGGCTACACCTTC.

This clone was counted only a few times. The chain joins TRBV7-2 to TRBJ2-7, with 8 positions matching TRBD2. The germline gives CDR1 SGHTA, CDR2 FQGNSA. The CDR3 sequence is 13 residues long. Germline trimming cut 5 bases from V and 4 bases from J; bases unmatched to any gene: 4. The CDR3 protein is CASSPIAGYEQYF. In nucleotides, the CDR3 is TGTGCCAGCAGCCCCATAGCGGGGTACGAGCAGTACTTC.

V is TRBV5-1 and J is TRBJ1-1; D not certain. CDR3 length equals 15 residues. Trimming pared 0 bases from V and 1 base from J, leaving 10 bases between. Germline CDR1 is SGHRS and CDR2 is YFSETQ. This CDR3 reads CASSLVRAGNTEAFF. CDR3 coding DNA: TGCGCCAGCAGCTTGGTAAGGGCTGGGAACACTGAAGCTTTCTTT.

This chain links TRBV27 with TRBJ2-2; D might be TRBD1 (6 bases). Trimming removed 1 base at V and 6 bases at J, with 9 bases between. CDR1 MNHEY and CDR2 SMNVEV come from the germline V gene (reference sequence). The CDR3 extends over 14 amino acids. The CDR3 DNA reads as TGTGCCAGCAGTTTATTAGGGGGATCCGGGGAGCTGTTTTTT. Its translation is CASSLLGGSGELFF.

This clone appeared a few times. V and J are TRBV6-6 and TRBJ1-5; D remains ambiguous. V dropped 0 bases and J dropped 3 bases, with 9 bases sitting between them. This CDR3 has 15 amino acids. In germline, CDR1 is MNHNY, CDR2 SVGAGI (reference sequence). The CDR3: CASSYSPEYNQPQHF. DNA of the CDR3: TGTGCCAGCAGTTACTCGCCAGAATACAATCAGCCCCAGCATTTT.

On this clone: This sample includes further DNA sequences coding for the same CDR3. The chain couples TRBV7-2 to TRBJ2-1; D is uncertain. Germline V CDR1 and CDR2: SGHTA, FQGNSA. The V and J ends lost 3 bases and 0 bases respectively, with 6 bases between them. The CDR3 length is 14 residues. CDR3 nucleotides: TGTGCCAGCAGCTTGACGAGCTCCTACAATGAGCAGTTCTTC. The encoded protein is CASSLTSSYNEQFF.

The chain couples TRBV4-3 to TRBJ1-2; D is undetermined. The V end lost 4 bases, the J end lost 4 bases, and 19 bases lay between the germline ends. Germline-derived CDR1 and CDR2 are LGHNA and YSLEER. There are 16 residues in the CDR3. CDR3 DNA sequence: TGCGCCAGCAGCCTCTACGGGGTACCCGGGAGCTATGGCTACACCTTC. This sequence encodes CASSLYGVPGSYGYTF.

V is TRBV2 and J is TRBJ2-1, with 13 bases lining up with TRBD2. V shed 7 bases and J 7 bases; nucleotides not matched to a gene: 7. From germline, CDR1 is SNHLY and CDR2 FYNNEI. The CDR3 consists of 15 residues. Written as DNA, the CDR3 is TGTGCCAGCATCAGGACTAGCGGGAGAGGAAATGAGCAGTTCTTC. It is translated as CASIRTSGRGNEQFF.

This chain connects TRBV6-5 to TRBJ2-2; TRBD1 aligns across 10 bases. Losses at the gene ends were 6 bases for V and 4 bases for J; bases not matched to a gene: 5. CDR1 MNHEY and CDR2 SVGAGI come from the germline V gene. This CDR3 region has 15 residues. The CDR3 loop is CASRPGTGATGELFF. CDR3 in DNA: TGTGCCAGCAGACCCGGGACAGGGGCCACCGGGGAGCTGTTTTTT.

The chain recombines TRBV27 with TRBJ2-3, with 7 bases that match TRBD1. The trim removed 6 bases at V and 6 bases at J, leaving 9 bases unmatched. Germline CDR1 and CDR2: MNHEY and SMNVEV (reference sequence). The CDR3 has 14 amino acids. CDR3 region: CASRRQGLLDTQYF. As DNA, the CDR3 is TGTGCCAGCAGAAGACAGGGCCTCCTCGATACGCAGTATTTT.

The gene calls are TRBV11-2 and TRBJ2-2; no reliable D call. V lost 1 base and J lost 2, with 5 bases in between. Germline V CDR1 and CDR2: SGHAT, FQNNGV. The CDR3 is 14 amino acids. DNA of the CDR3: TGTGCCAGCAGCTTAGCGGCTAACACCGGGGAGCTGTTTTTT. The encoded protein is CASSLAANTGELFF.

This chain connects TRBV10-3 to TRBJ1-1, with a weak D call TRBD1 (5 bases). The V end was cut by 3 bases, the J end by 0 bases, with 11 bases between. The CDR3 has 15 amino acids. Germline loops: CDR1 ENHRY, CDR2 SYGVKD. The CDR3 sequence: CAISDGGALNTEAFF. The CDR3 DNA sequence: TGTGCCATCAGTGACGGAGGGGCGCTGAACACTGAAGCTTTCTTT.

This clone was seen a handful of times. The chain uses TRBV6-5 and TRBJ2-1; either TRBD1 or TRBD2 may fit D (5 bases each). The CDR3 is 15 amino acids. CDR1 MNHEY and CDR2 SVGAGI come from the germline V gene. V was trimmed by 8 bases and J by 9 bases, leaving 23 bases between them. The CDR3 DNA reads TGTGCCAGCGCGAGGGGCGGGTCATTAAGGGGTGAGCAGTTCTTC. Its translation is CASARGGSLRGEQFF.

The V call is TRBV5-4, the J call TRBJ2-5; D might be TRBD1 (7 bases). CDR3 length: 13 residues. The germline gives CDR1 SGHNT, CDR2 YYREEE (reference sequence). Trimming cost V 4 bases and J 3 bases, with 10 bases left between them. CDR3 in amino acids: CASSRGTEETQYF. CDR3 coding DNA: TGTGCCAGCAGCCGGGGGACAGAAGAGACCCAGTACTTC.

The rearrangement joins TRBV6-6 to TRBJ2-7; D remains ambiguous. The V end lost 6 bases, the J end lost 2 bases, and 5 bases lay between the germline ends. The length of the CDR3 is 11 residues. Germline CDR1 reads MNHNY; CDR2 reads SVGAGI (reference sequence). The CDR3 protein is CASSNAYEQYF. CDR3 DNA: TGTGCCAGCAGCAATGCCTACGAGCAGTACTTC.

The gene calls are TRBV15 and TRBJ2-3, with TRBD1 matching 8 bases. This CDR3 has 17 residues. V was clipped by 3 bases and J by 0 bases; unmatched bases: 8. Looked up from germline, CDR1 is LNHNV and CDR2 is YYDKDF (reference sequence). This chain's CDR3 is CATSSRYRGSSTDTQYF. In DNA form, the CDR3 reads TGTGCCACCAGCAGCCGATACAGGGGGTCTAGCACAGATACGCAGTATTTT.

In this sample, this clone turned up a few times. The chain links TRBV18 to TRBJ1-3; D perhaps matches TRBD1 (5 bases). Between the trimmed V and J ends, which lost 6 bases and 4 bases, there was a span of 10 bases. Germline CDR1 and CDR2: KGHSH and LQKENI. There are 13 residues in the CDR3. Here the CDR3 reads CASSGRDGNTIYF. In nucleotides, the CDR3 is TGTGCCAGCTCCGGCAGGGACGGAAACACCATATATTTT.

This clone has more than one count but fewer than ten. The chain combines TRBV7-9 with TRBJ1-2; D remains ambiguous. The CDR3 sequence is 16 residues long. Trimming took off 4 bases at V and 2 bases at J, with 17 bases between the two ends. Germline CDR1 reads SEHNR; CDR2 reads FQNEAQ (reference sequence). CDR3 coding DNA: TGTGCCAGCAGCTCAGCACAAAAGGAAGCGAACTATGGCTACACCTTC. This encodes CASSSAQKEANYGYTF.

This clone appeared a few times. The chain has TRBV19 and TRBJ1-2, with D possibly being TRBD1 (5 bases). Trimming shortened V by 3 bases and J by 7 bases, and 6 bases separated the two germline ends. The V gene's germline CDR1 is LNHDA and CDR2 SQIVND (reference sequence). The CDR3 length is 11 residues. DNA of the CDR3: TGTGCCAGTAGTATGGGGCGTGGCTACACCTTC. Amino acid sequence: CASSMGRGYTF. Full variable domain (remainder filled in from reference TRBV19 and TRBJ1-2): DGGITQSPKYLFRKEGQNVTLSCEQNLNHDAMYWYRQDPGQGLRLIYYSQIVNDFQKGDIAEGYSVSREKKESFPLTVTSAQKNPTAFYLCASSMGRGYTFGSGTRLTVV.

This sequence joins TRBV5-1 and TRBJ2-3, with 9 bases fitting TRBD2. The CDR3 has 14 amino acids. CDR1 is SGHRS, CDR2 YFSETQ, per germline. Trimming removed 0 bases from V and 5 bases from J; junction bases left unmatched: 1. This CDR3 is CASSLGSGRDTQYF. As DNA, the CDR3 is TGCGCCAGCAGCTTGGGTAGCGGGAGAGATACGCAGTATTTT. Full variable domain (outside the CDR3, taken from reference TRBV5-1 and TRBJ2-3): KAGVTQTPRYLIKTRGQQVTLSCSPISGHRSVSWYQQTPGQGLQFLFEYFSETQRNKGNFPGRFSGRQFSNSRSEMNVSTLELGDSALYLCASSLGSGRDTQYFGPGTRLTVL.

This clone was observed a few times. CDR3 residues: CASSSWTGTYEQYF. CDR3 DNA: TGTGCCAGCAGCTCGTGGACAGGGACCTACGAGCAGTACTTC. This chain uses TRBV5-6 with TRBJ2-7; 8 nucleotides agree with TRBD1. Looked up from germline, CDR1 is SGHDT and CDR2 is YYEEEE. The CDR3 runs 14 residues. V shed 3 bases, J shed 2 bases, and the junction held 4 bases outside the gene matches.

J is TRBJ2-5 and V is TRBV4-1; D might be TRBD2 (5 bases). CDR1 is MGHRA and CDR2 is YSYEKL in the germline V gene. Trimming pared 3 bases from V and 1 base from J, leaving 12 bases between. This CDR3 is 15 amino acids long. The CDR3 sequence: CASSQSGSLQETQYF. The CDR3 coding sequence is TGCGCCAGCAGCCAGAGCGGATCACTCCAAGAGACCCAGTACTTC.